The T cell receptor beta chain described here comes from a study of blood T cell repertoires in COVID-19. Cohorts were based on clinical histories the participants reported. Assay used: immunoSEQ multiplex PCR; TCRdb lists only in-frame clones, some missing. The data show fewer than 200,000 clones, 82% seen once. Germline CDR1 is SGHRS and CDR2 is YFSETQ. This CDR3 comprises 13 residues. Between the trimmed V and J ends, which lost 6 bases and 6 bases, there was a span of 14 bases. The J gene is TRBJ2-3, the V gene TRBV5-1; tentative D call: TRBD2 (5 bases). The clonotype originates from a man aged 55-75 years who had recovered from COVID-19. Material for sequencing was PBMCs or T cells enriched from blood (not recorded which). CDR3 protein: CASKLLGGDTQYF. Written as DNA, the CDR3 is TGCGCCAGCAAATTGTTGGGCGGGGATACGCAGTATTTT. The full variable domain, its missing parts supplied by reference TRBV5-1 and TRBJ2-3, is KAGVTQTPRYLIKTRGQQVTLSCSPISGHRSVSWYQQTPGQGLQFLFEYFSETQRNKGNFPGRFSGRQFSNSRSEMNVSTLELGDSALYLCASKLLGGDTQYFGPGTRLTVL.